This TCR beta chain was identified during a study of monozygotic twins with inflammatory bowel disease. Looked up from germline, CDR1 is DFQATT and CDR2 is SNEGSKA (reference sequence). The CDR3 spans 15 residues. For every donor, one blood sample of approximately 2.6 ml was drawn. Through template switching, UMIs that included a 6-nucleotide sample barcode were added. Two nested PCRs, run for around 15 and 9 cycles, were applied to TCRalpha and TCRbeta cDNA. TCRdb reworked the 5' RACE reads into one entry per CDR3 protein, no DNA. The sample features roughly 300,000 distinct CDR3 sequences, with roughly 5.2% in its top ten.

Sequencing input: blood. The genes are TRBV20-1 and TRBJ1-5; TCRdb picks TRBD1, but there is no DNA to check that call. The sequence was obtained from a human donor with ulcerative colitis or Crohn's disease, or a healthy co-twin of an affected twin (not recorded which). Here the CDR3 reads CSASGTGRINQPQHF.